This T cell receptor beta chain was captured by sequencing in a study of OX40 agonist ivuxolimab in advanced cancers. The assay was immunoSEQ multiplex PCR, and TCRdb's table has in-frame clones only and misses some. Here the sample spans under 100,000 clones, about 90% being singletons. The germline V gene encodes CDR1 KGHSH and CDR2 LQKENI. Trimming cost V 1 base and J 2 bases, with 12 bases left between them. There are 15 residues in the CDR3. The specimen comprised CD4+ or CD8+ T cells sorted from blood, sampled in a trial of the OX40 agonist ivuxolimab. The receptor comes from an adult with an advanced solid tumor such as melanoma, head and neck, liver or kidney cancer. V and J are TRBV18 and TRBJ2-7; tentative D call: TRBD1 (5 bases). CDR3: CASSPRGGRTYEQYF. The CDR3 bases are TGTGCCAGCTCACCACGGGGCGGCAGAACCTACGAGCAGTACTTC.